One sample yielded the 21 T cell receptor beta chains listed below, sequenced in a study of T cell clonality in common variable immunodeficiency (dated by TCRdb to between 2014 and 2016). These receptors' antigens are unknown. The library was made by the immunoSEQ multiplex PCR assay. Here the immuneACCESS table is served through TCRdb, limited to in-frame sequences with V and J called. Missing clones are a known gap in these copies; in checked studies unresolved V genes cover under half, and the rest lacks a known reason. Here the sample lists tens of thousands of clones, none seen once only. Jointly, the top ten make up under 2.5% of the sample. Results and caveats for the whole study, not just this receptor: Fewer deletions and N-nucleotide insertions were reportedly observed in CVID TCRbeta sequences, and highly modified clones with 13 or more V deletions were reportedly absent from CVID TCRbeta sequences.

Specimen: peripheral blood mononuclear cells. All receptors derive from a human donor with common variable immunodeficiency.

This clone was observed at least ten times. The read gets to within 3 residues of the CDR3 end, and the germline J gene fills in the rest. J is TRBJ2-7 and V is TRBV18, with 10 positions matching TRBD2. The V segment lost 3 bases and the J segment 1 base; nucleotides outside the gene matches: 6. This CDR3 spans 16 amino acids. Germline values: CDR1 KGHSH, CDR2 LQKENI. CDR3 in amino acids: CASSPTASGGSYEQYF. The CDR3 DNA, read in part, is TGTGCCAGCTCACCCACGGCTAGCGGGGGTTCCTACGAG.

There are many counts of this clone. With the read ending 3 residues before the CDR3 end, the germline J gene is used to fill in that end. The chain is built from TRBV6-2 or TRBV6-3 and TRBJ1-6, with D uncertain. The CDR3 consists of 13 residues. Deletions cut 0 bases from V and 8 bases from J, with 5 bases between. Per the germline V gene, CDR1 is MNHEY and CDR2 is SVGEGT. The part of the CDR3 DNA that was read is TGTGCCAGCAGTTACTCGAGGTATTCACCC. This gives the protein CASSYSRYSP. The whole CDR3 region reads CASSYSRYSPLHF.

This clone was counted at least ten times. The DNA ends 3 residues before the CDR3 does, and the rest of the CDR3 is filled in from the germline J gene. The chain couples TRBV30 to TRBJ2-1, with 10 nucleotides matching TRBD2. Trimming at V came to 3 bases and at J to 3 bases, leaving 8 bases not matched to a gene. The CDR3 spans 16 residues. Germline assignment: CDR1 GTSNPN and CDR2 SVGIG (reference sequence). Partial CDR3 DNA: TGTGCCTGGAGCGGGGTTGGACTAGCGGACTACAATGAG. Its translation: CAWSGVGLADYNE. The CDR3 in its entirety is CAWSGVGLADYNEQFF. The full variable domain, with the rest looked up from reference TRBV30 and TRBJ2-1, is SQTIHQWPATLVQPVGSPLSLECTVEGTSNPNLYWYRQAAGRGLQLLFYSVGIGQISSEVPQNLSASRPQDRQFILSSKKLLLSDSGFYLCAWSGVGLADYNEQFFGPGTRLTVL.

This clone came up many times. The read is 3 residues too short to cover the CDR3 end, so that end is filled in from the germline J gene. The V and J genes are TRBV10-3 and TRBJ1-1; TRBD1 is a possible D gene (6 bases). Trimming shortened V by 6 bases and J by 1 base, and 12 bases separated the two germline ends. Germline V gives CDR1 ENHRY, CDR2 SYGVKD. The CDR3 has 14 amino acids. The sequenced CDR3 bases are TGTGCCATCAGGGCCGGGACATCGAACACTGAA. Translated, it gives CAIRAGTSNTE. The whole CDR3 protein reads CAIRAGTSNTEAFF.

Regarding this clone: The CDR3 end lies 3 residues beyond the end of the read and is filled in from the germline J gene. The chain is built from TRBV30 and TRBJ1-3; 11 bases are shared with TRBD1. Looked up from germline, CDR1 is GTSNPN and CDR2 is SVGIG (reference sequence). The length of the CDR3 is 15 residues. V dropped 5 bases and J dropped 0; count of bases not matched to a gene: 3. The DNA read from the CDR3 is TGTGCCTGGGGACAGGGGGCTCCCTCTGGAAACACC. This translates into CAWGQGAPSGNT. The CDR3 as a whole reads CAWGQGAPSGNTIYF. The entire variable domain, with the rest obtained from reference TRBV30 and TRBJ1-3, is as follows: SQTIHQWPATLVQPVGSPLSLECTVEGTSNPNLYWYRQAAGRGLQLLFYSVGIGQISSEVPQNLSASRPQDRQFILSSKKLLLSDSGFYLCAWGQGAPSGNTIYFGEGSWLTVV.

This clone was found a few times. The read stops 3 residues short of the end of the CDR3; the missing end is completed from the germline J gene. The chain employs TRBV16 and TRBJ1-5; 8 nucleotides agree with TRBD1. The length of the CDR3 is 15 residues. The germline V gene encodes CDR1 KGHSY and CDR2 FQNENV. The trim removed 4 bases at V and 4 bases at J, leaving 6 bases unmatched. CDR3 DNA, as far as it was read: TGTGCCAGCAGCCCCCAGGGGGCGAGGAATCAGCCC. Translated: CASSPQGARNQP. The whole CDR3 sequence reads CASSPQGARNQPQHF.

This clone came up many times. The read terminates 3 residues before the CDR3 end, so the remaining end is supplied by the germline J gene. The V gene is TRBV11-3, the J gene TRBJ1-1; D gene ambiguous. This CDR3 has 13 amino acids. Per germline, CDR1 SGHNT and CDR2 YENEEA. With 4 bases removed from V and 1 base from J, the gap between germline ends came to 7 bases. Incomplete CDR3 DNA: TGTGCCAGCAGCTCCACATGGAACACTGAA. It specifies CASSSTWNTE. The full CDR3 reads CASSSTWNTEAFF.

This clone has just a few counts. The CDR3 end lies 3 residues beyond the end of the read and is filled in from the germline J gene. This chain links TRBV2 with TRBJ1-5; D may be TRBD1 (5 bases). Deletions cut 0 bases from V and 4 bases from J, with 10 bases between. This CDR3 spans 15 amino acids. In germline, CDR1 is SNHLY, CDR2 FYNNEI. The covered CDR3 bases are TGTGCCAGCAGTGAAGCGAGGCAGGGTAATCAGCCC. Translated: CASSEARQGNQP. The whole CDR3 sequence reads CASSEARQGNQPQHF.

This clone was counted many times. Coverage ceases 3 residues before the CDR3 finishes, and the germline J gene fills in the end. This chain uses TRBV30 with TRBJ2-7; 8 bases fit TRBD1. The CDR3 totals 14 residues. The germline CDR1 and CDR2 sequences are GTSNPN and SVGIG (reference sequence). V lost 1 base, J lost 2 bases, and 4 bases stayed unmatched. The CDR3: CAWSGDRMTYEQYF. CDR3 DNA (partial): TGTGCCTGGAGTGGGGACAGGATGACCTACGAG.

This clone appeared many times. Read coverage stops 3 residues before the CDR3 terminus; the germline J gene supplies the remainder. The chain is built from TRBV7-2 and TRBJ2-2; 13 bases fit TRBD2. This CDR3 spans 18 amino acids. From germline, CDR1 is SGHTA and CDR2 FQGNSA. With 0 bases clipped from V and 5 bases from J, the junction kept 6 bases outside the gene matches. The DNA read from the CDR3 is TGTGCCAGCAGCTTAGCACTAGCGGGGGGGCCTCGAACCGGGGAG. This gives the protein CASSLALAGGPRTGE. The complete CDR3 sequence is CASSLALAGGPRTGELFF.

This clone was observed a handful of times. With the read ending 3 residues before the CDR3 end, the germline J gene is used to fill in that end. The rearrangement links TRBV30 to TRBJ1-3; TRBD1 might be the D (5 bases). The V and J ends lost 3 bases and 0 bases respectively, with 18 bases between them. Germline V gene data show CDR1 as GTSNPN and CDR2 as SVGIG (reference sequence). There are 17 residues in the CDR3. CDR3 bases read: TGTGCCTGGAGGGGCCTAAAGGGGACTCCCTCTGGAAACACC. Amino acids: CAWRGLKGTPSGNT. The full-length CDR3 reads as CAWRGLKGTPSGNTIYF.

This clone came up many times. The CDR3 extends 3 residues past the end of the read, so its final part is completed from the germline J gene. The chain recombines TRBV12-3 or TRBV12-4 with TRBJ1-6; 8 bases fit TRBD1. The CDR3 totals 15 residues. The V gene end was trimmed by 3 bases and the J gene end by 6 bases; junction bases not matched to a gene: 4. Partial CDR3 DNA: TGTGCCAGCAGTTTCGCGGGACAGGTTAATTCACCC. It specifies CASSFAGQVNSP. The full CDR3 protein reads CASSFAGQVNSPLHF.

This clone was counted at least ten times. Compared with germline, one end of the junction differs, possibly owing to a read error. The read falls 3 residues short of the CDR3 end, and the missing part is taken from the germline J gene. V and J are TRBV4-2 and TRBJ1-6; maybe TRBD1 (6 bases). The CDR3 is 16 residues long. Germline CDR1 and CDR2: LGHNA and YNFKEQ. The CDR3 sequence: CASSHGAQGVSSPLHF. The CDR3 DNA, read in part, is TGCGCCAGCAGCCATGGGGCACAGGGCGTATCTTCACCC.

This clone has ten or more counts. The read stops 3 residues short of the end of the CDR3; the missing end is completed from the germline J gene. The chain recombines TRBV20-1 with TRBJ2-7; 10 nucleotides match TRBD1. Per germline, CDR1 DFQATT and CDR2 SNEGSKA (reference sequence). This CDR3 has 15 residues. Trimming at V came to 3 bases and at J to 3 bases, leaving 8 bases not matched to a gene. The covered CDR3 bases are TGCAGTGCTAGTTTCTCAGGACAGGGGGGCTACGAG. It encodes CSASFSGQGGYE. The complete CDR3 reads CSASFSGQGGYEQYF.

The part of the CDR3 DNA that was read is TGTGCCAGCAGGGCCCAACAGCTACAGGAAAAA. This gives the protein CASRAQQLQEK. The full CDR3 protein reads CASRAQQLQEKLFF. This chain connects TRBV6-2 or TRBV6-3 to TRBJ1-4, with D hard to call. The missing CDR3 end, 3 residues past where the read stops, is filled in from the germline J gene. The CDR3 extends over 14 amino acids. Trimming shortened V by 6 bases and J by 8 bases, and 16 bases separated the two germline ends. In germline, CDR1 is MNHEY, CDR2 SVGEGT.

This clone was counted many times. Sequencing ends 3 residues short of the CDR3 end; the germline J gene provides the rest. The chain uses TRBV7-8 and TRBJ2-7; possibly TRBD1 for D (7 bases). The CDR3 sequence is 13 residues long. Germline loops: CDR1 SGHVS, CDR2 FQNEAQ. V shed 5 bases and J shed 5 bases, with 13 bases lying between them. The sequenced CDR3 bases are TGTGCCAGCAGCGGCGACAGGGAGGACGAG. Its protein product is CASSGDREDE. The whole CDR3 is CASSGDREDEQYF.

This clone has ten or more counts. The CDR3 end is not reached by the read, which stops 3 residues before it; the germline J gene fills it in. The V gene is TRBV5-1, the J gene TRBJ2-5, with 9 bases identical to TRBD2. Per the germline V gene, CDR1 is SGHRS and CDR2 is YFSETQ. V was pared by 0 bases and J by 2 bases, with 5 bases of the junction left unmatched. The CDR3 runs 16 residues. CDR3 sequence reads: CASSLALAGYQETQYF. The DNA read from the CDR3 is TGCGCCAGCAGCTTGGCGCTAGCGGGGTATCAAGAGACC.

This clone was counted only a few times. The read terminates 3 residues ahead of where the CDR3 ends, so the germline J gene completes it. Other DNA sequences within the sample encode an identical CDR3. The chain employs TRBV20-1 and TRBJ2-3; 8 bases line up with TRBD2. The germline V gene has CDR1 DFQATT and CDR2 SNEGSKA (reference sequence). V was pared by 6 bases and J by 0 bases, with 14 bases of the junction left unmatched. There are 17 residues in the CDR3. This CDR3 is CSAPRRGRGASTDTQYF. CDR3 DNA (partial): TGCAGTGCGCCCAGACGGGGGCGGGGGGCGAGCACAGATACG.

This clone has at least ten counts. The read comes to an end 3 residues before the CDR3 does, leaving the germline J gene to fill in the end. The rearrangement joins TRBV19 to TRBJ1-4; D might be TRBD1 (6 bases). V shed 5 bases and J shed 0 bases, with 10 bases lying between them. Germline V gene data show CDR1 as LNHDA and CDR2 as SQIVND (reference sequence). This CDR3 is built from 15 residues. The part of the CDR3 DNA that was read is TGTGCCAGTAGTGCCCGGACAGCAACTAATGAAAAA. Translating gives CASSARTATNEK. The full CDR3 is CASSARTATNEKLFF.

In this sample, this clone turned up many times. The read gets to within 3 residues of the CDR3 end, and the germline J gene fills in the rest. The rearrangement joins TRBV5-1 to TRBJ2-1, with 8 nucleotides matching TRBD2. The CDR3 is made up of 15 amino acids. CDR1 is SGHRS, CDR2 YFSETQ, per germline. Losses at the gene ends were 0 bases for V and 5 bases for J; bases not matched to a gene: 4. CDR3 bases read: TGCGCCAGCAGCTTGGTTCCGGGGGGGCACAATGAG. Amino acids: CASSLVPGGHNE. In full, the CDR3 reads CASSLVPGGHNEQFF.

This clone occurred many times. The CDR3 is cut off 3 residues early in the read; its end comes from the germline J gene. The chain recombines TRBV7-8 with TRBJ1-5; D might be TRBD1 (6 bases). The CDR3 runs to 16 residues. Germline values: CDR1 SGHVS, CDR2 FQNEAQ. Trimming left V 5 bases short and J 2 bases short, with 16 bases between. CDR3 sequence: CASSHTRGSGNQPQHF. Partial CDR3 DNA: TGTGCCAGCAGCCATACCAGGGGAAGCGGCAATCAGCCC.